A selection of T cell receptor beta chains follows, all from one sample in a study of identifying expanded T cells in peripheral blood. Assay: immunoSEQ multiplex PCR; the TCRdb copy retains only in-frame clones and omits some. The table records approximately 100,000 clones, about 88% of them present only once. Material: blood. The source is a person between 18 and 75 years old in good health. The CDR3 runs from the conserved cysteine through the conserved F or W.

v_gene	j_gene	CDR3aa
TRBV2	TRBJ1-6	CASSELGASPLHF
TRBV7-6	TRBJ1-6	CASSLAPGPPGPNSPLHF
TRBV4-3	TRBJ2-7	CASSGNRIEQYF
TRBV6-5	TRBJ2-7	CASSGTEAASEQYF
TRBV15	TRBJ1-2	CATSRDRGVNYGYTF
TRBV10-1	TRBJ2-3	CASSETPGGTDTQYF
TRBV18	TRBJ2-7	CASSRGTGSYEQYF
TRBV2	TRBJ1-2	CASSVNRETNYGYTF
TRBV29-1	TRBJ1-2	CSVEADISYGYTF
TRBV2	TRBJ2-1	CASIREKSEQFF
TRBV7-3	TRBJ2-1	CASSSGAGAPYNEQFF
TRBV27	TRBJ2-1	CASSLRGAANEQFF
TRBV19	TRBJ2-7	CASSMRRVHEQYF
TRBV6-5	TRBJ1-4	CASSWDRGSTNEKLFF
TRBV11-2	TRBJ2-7	CASSSDREGVQYF
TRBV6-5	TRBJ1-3	CASTSGNTIYF